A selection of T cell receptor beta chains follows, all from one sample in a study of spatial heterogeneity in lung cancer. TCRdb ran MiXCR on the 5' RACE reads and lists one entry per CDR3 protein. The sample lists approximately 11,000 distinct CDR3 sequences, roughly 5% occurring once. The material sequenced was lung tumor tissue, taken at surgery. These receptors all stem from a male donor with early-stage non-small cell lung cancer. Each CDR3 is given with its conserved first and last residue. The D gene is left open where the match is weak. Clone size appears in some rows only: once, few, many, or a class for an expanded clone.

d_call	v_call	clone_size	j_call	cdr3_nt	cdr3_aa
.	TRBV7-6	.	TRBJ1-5	TGTGCCAGCAGCTTGGGGTCGGAGGGGGGATCCCAGCATTTT	CASSLGSEGGSQHF
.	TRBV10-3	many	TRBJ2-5	TGTGCCATCAGTGAAGGCTCTAGCACCGAGACCCAGTACTTC	CAISEGSSTETQYF
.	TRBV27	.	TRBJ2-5	TGTGCCAGCAGTCCCCGCTTACCCGGAAGTAGGGAGACCCAGTACTTC	CASSPRLPGSRETQYF
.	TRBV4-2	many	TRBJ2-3	TGTGCCAGCAGCCAACCGCCCTACACAGATACGCAGTATTTT	CASSQPPYTDTQYF
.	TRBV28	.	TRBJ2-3	TGTGCCAGCAGTTACCCCGACTGGGACACAGATACGCAGTATTTT	CASSYPDWDTDTQYF
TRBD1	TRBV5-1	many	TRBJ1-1	TGCGCCAGCAGCTTGGGGGCGACAGGGACCCAAAAATCTGAAGCTTTCTTT	CASSLGATGTQKSEAFF
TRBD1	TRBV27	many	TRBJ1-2	TGTGCCAGCAGTTTCTCGCCGGGACAGGGGAACTATGGCTACACCTTC	CASSFSPGQGNYGYTF
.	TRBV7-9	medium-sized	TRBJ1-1	TGTGCCAGCAGCCCCTGGACAGCCAACACTGAAGCTTTCTTT	CASSPWTANTEAFF
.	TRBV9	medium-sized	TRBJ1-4	TGTGCCAGCAGCGTAGGGGGACAAACTAATGAAAAACTGTTTTTT	CASSVGGQTNEKLFF
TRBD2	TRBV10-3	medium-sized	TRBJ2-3	TGTGCCATCAGGCCGGGACTAGACATAGATACGCAGTATTTT	CAIRPGLDIDTQYF
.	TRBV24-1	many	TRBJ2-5	TGTGCCACCAGTGATTCGAGAAGATCGGGGGTTCAAGAGACCCAGTACTTC	CATSDSRRSGVQETQYF
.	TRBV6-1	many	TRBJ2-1	TGTGCCAGCAGTGATTCCCAGGGGTCCTACAATGAGCAGTTCTTC	CASSDSQGSYNEQFF
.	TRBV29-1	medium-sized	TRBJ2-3	TGCAGCGTTCGAGACACTGGCGGGTCAGATACGCAGTATTTT	CSVRDTGGSDTQYF
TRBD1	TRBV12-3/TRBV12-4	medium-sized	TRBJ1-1	TGTGCCAGCAGCTGGGACAGGGGAAACACTGAAGCTTTCTTT	CASSWDRGNTEAFF
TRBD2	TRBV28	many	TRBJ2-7	TGTGCCAGCAGTTTGGCCGCGGGAGGTTCCTACGAGCAGTACTTC	CASSLAAGGSYEQYF
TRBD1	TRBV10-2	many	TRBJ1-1	TGCGCCAGCAGTGGGGACAGGGTCACTGAAGCTTTCTTT	CASSGDRVTEAFF
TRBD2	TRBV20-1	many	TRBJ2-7	TGCAGTGCTACGGTCCAGCGGGGGACCTCCTACGAGCAGTACTTC	CSATVQRGTSYEQYF
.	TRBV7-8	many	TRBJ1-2	TGTGCCAGCAGCTTAGTCCGGTCGGTGGGGGATGGCTACACCTTC	CASSLVRSVGDGYTF